This T cell receptor (beta chain) was retrieved from a study of blood T cell repertoires in COVID-19. Looking at the study overall: Material from acute and convalescent COVID-19 was sourced from the United States, Italy and Spain. The cDNA or gDNA used as material had been derived from T cells, B-cell-depleted T cells, or PBMCs.

V lost 1 base and J 0 bases, leaving 14 bases between the germline ends. CDR3 length: 17 residues. Germline CDR1 is SGHAT and CDR2 is FQNNGV. A single count supports this clone. Original processing notes: Reference gene primer amplification gave estimated nucleated cell counts. Method: immunoSEQ multiplex PCR; TCRdb's copy keeps in-frame clones and lacks some. V, J and clone size reflect that table, while D and trimming were determined from the DNA. Of about 15,000 clones in the sample, roughly nine tenths were seen once. This chain joins TRBV11-2 and TRBJ2-3; D remains unclear. Sequenced sample: peripheral blood. This receptor was obtained from a human donor in a cohort sampled during active COVID-19. The CDR3 sequence: CASSLGGSWLSTDTQYF. In nucleotides, the CDR3 is TGTGCCAGCAGCTTAGGTGGCAGTTGGTTAAGCACAGATACGCAGTATTTT.